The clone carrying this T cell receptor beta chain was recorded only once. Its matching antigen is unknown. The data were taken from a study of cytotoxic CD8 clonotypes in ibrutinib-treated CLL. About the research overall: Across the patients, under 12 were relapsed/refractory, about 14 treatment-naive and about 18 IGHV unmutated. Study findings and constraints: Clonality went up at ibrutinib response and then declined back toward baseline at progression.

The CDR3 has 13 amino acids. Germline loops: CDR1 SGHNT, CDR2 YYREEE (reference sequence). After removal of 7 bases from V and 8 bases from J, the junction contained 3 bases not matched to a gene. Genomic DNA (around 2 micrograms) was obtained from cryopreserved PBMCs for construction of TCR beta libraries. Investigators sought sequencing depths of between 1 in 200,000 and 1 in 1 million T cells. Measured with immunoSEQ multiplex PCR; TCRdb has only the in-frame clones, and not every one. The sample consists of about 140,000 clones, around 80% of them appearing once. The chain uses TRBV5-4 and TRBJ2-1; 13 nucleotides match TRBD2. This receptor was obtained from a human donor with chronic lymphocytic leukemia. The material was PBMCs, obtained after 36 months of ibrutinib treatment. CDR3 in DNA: TGTGCCAGCGGACTAGCGGGAGTTGATGAGCAGTTCTTC. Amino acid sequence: CASGLAGVDEQFF.